A single sample is the source of the 8 T cell receptor beta chains below, sequenced in a study of control samples from healthy donors and cancer patients. Using immunoSEQ multiplex PCR, the repertoire was profiled, and TCRdb retains in-frame clones only, with some absent. The table lists some 54,000 clones, around 97% of them singletons. Sequenced: blood. The receptor source for this set is a woman in her twenties or thirties in good health.

J is TRBJ1-1 and V is TRBV19; no definite D call. In germline, CDR1 is LNHDA, CDR2 SQIVND (reference sequence). CDR3 length: 14 amino acids. Trimming took 8 bases from V and 0 from J, leaving 13 bases between them. The CDR3, as DNA: TGTGCCAGTGCCAGAGGGCTGATGAACACTGAAGCTTTCTTT. Translation: CASARGLMNTEAFF. The whole variable domain, remainder taken from reference TRBV19 and TRBJ1-1, is DGGITQSPKYLFRKEGQNVTLSCEQNLNHDAMYWYRQDPGQGLRLIYYSQIVNDFQKGDIAEGYSVSREKKESFPLTVTSAQKNPTAFYLCASARGLMNTEAFFGQGTRLTVV.

The rearrangement joins TRBV15 to TRBJ1-2, with no clear D. The CDR3 consists of 15 residues. Per germline, CDR1 LNHNV and CDR2 YYDKDF (reference sequence). Trimming left V 1 base short and J 8 bases short, with 17 bases between. The CDR3 is CATSRVITGVDGYTF. In DNA, the CDR3 is TGTGCCACCAGCAGAGTAATTACTGGGGTTGACGGCTACACCTTC. The whole variable domain, filled in from reference TRBV15 and TRBJ1-2, reads DAMVIQNPRYQVTQFGKPVTLSCSQTLNHNVMYWYQQKSSQAPKLLFHYYDKDFNNEADTPDNFQSRRPNTSFCFLDIRSPGLGDTAMYLCATSRVITGVDGYTFGSGTRLTVV.

The chain couples TRBV28 to TRBJ2-1; 8 bases agree with TRBD1. Germline V gene data show CDR1 as MDHEN and CDR2 as SYDVKM. The CDR3 runs to 14 residues. Trimming at V came to 3 bases and at J to 7 bases, leaving 5 bases not matched to a gene. In DNA form, the CDR3 reads TGTGCCAGCAGTTTGGACAGGGTCCAAAATGAGCAGTTCTTC. Translating it yields CASSLDRVQNEQFF.

The chain recombines TRBV7-8 with TRBJ2-5; D ambiguous. V dropped 9 bases and J dropped 2 bases, with 13 bases sitting between them. The germline V gene encodes CDR1 SGHVS and CDR2 FQNEAQ. The CDR3 runs 13 residues. The DNA for the CDR3 is TGTGCCAGTACTGGGGTCGGGCAAGAGACCCAGTACTTC. Residues: CASTGVGQETQYF.

V gene TRBV2 combines with J gene TRBJ1-3; the D is unclear. The CDR3 is 16 amino acids. From germline, CDR1 is SNHLY and CDR2 FYNNEI. V lost 1 base to trimming and J lost 0 bases, with 10 bases between them. In DNA form, the CDR3 reads TGTGCCAGCAGTGAAGTAGGCAGGATCTCTGGAAACACCATATATTTT. This codes for CASSEVGRISGNTIYF.

The CDR3 here is CATSDPRGNYNEQFF. CDR3 DNA sequence: TGTGCCACCAGTGACCCCCGTGGAAACTACAATGAGCAGTTCTTC. The chain links TRBV24-1 to TRBJ2-1; D is unclear. The CDR3 has 15 amino acids. Germline V gene sequence: CDR1 KGHDR, CDR2 SFDVKD. Trimming removed 4 bases from V and 3 bases from J, with 12 bases in between.

The chain links TRBV29-1 to TRBJ1-1; D gene ambiguous. Germline CDR1 and CDR2: SQVTM and ANQGSEA. Trimming removed 6 bases from V and 2 bases from J, with 13 bases in between. The CDR3 is 13 residues long. The CDR3 protein is CSVADLVNTEAFF. The DNA of the CDR3 is TGCAGCGTCGCCGACCTAGTTAACACTGAAGCTTTCTTT.

The chain is built from TRBV19 and TRBJ1-5; D remains unclear. This CDR3 contains 12 residues. Germline V gene lookup returns CDR1 LNHDA and CDR2 SQIVND (reference sequence). Trimming shortened V by 3 bases and J by 4 bases, and 4 bases separated the two germline ends. CDR3 sequence reads: CASSIGNQPQHF. The CDR3 DNA follows: TGTGCCAGTAGTATTGGGAATCAGCCCCAGCATTTT. Combining the CDR3 with reference TRBV19 and TRBJ1-5 gives the whole variable domain DGGITQSPKYLFRKEGQNVTLSCEQNLNHDAMYWYRQDPGQGLRLIYYSQIVNDFQKGDIAEGYSVSREKKESFPLTVTSAQKNPTAFYLCASSIGNQPQHFGDGTRLSIL.